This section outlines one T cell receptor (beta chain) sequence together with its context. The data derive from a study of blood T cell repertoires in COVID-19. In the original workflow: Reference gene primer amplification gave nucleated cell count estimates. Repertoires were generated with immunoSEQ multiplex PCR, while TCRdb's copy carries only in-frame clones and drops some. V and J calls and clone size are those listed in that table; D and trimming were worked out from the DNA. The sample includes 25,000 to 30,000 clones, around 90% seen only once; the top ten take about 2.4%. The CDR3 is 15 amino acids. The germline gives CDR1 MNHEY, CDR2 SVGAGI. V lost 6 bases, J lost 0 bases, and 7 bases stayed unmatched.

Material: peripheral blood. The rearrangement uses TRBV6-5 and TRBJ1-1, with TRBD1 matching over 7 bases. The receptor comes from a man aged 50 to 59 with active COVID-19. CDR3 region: CASSPRQGMNTEAFF. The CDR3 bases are TGTGCCAGCAGCCCCCGACAGGGCATGAACACTGAAGCTTTCTTT.